This entry is about one TCR beta chain. Antigen specificity is unknown. Healthy bone marrow donors made up the donors. This sample stems from a study of cytomegalovirus exposure and HLA in healthy donors. Trimming took 2 bases from V and 1 from J; bases not matched to a gene: 14. Germline V CDR1 and CDR2: SGHRS, YFSETQ. The CDR3 runs to 18 residues. Both 60 Vbeta primers and 13 Jbeta primers went into the PCR. Repertoires were generated with immunoSEQ multiplex PCR, while TCRdb's copy carries only in-frame clones and drops some. The table has 85,000 to 100,000 clones, 65% to 80% seen once. Study-wide points: Cytomegalovirus-associated TCR beta chains were listed, numbering some 150. Analysis was carried out at a later point, and it linked a missense DCLRE1C variant to TCR beta V- and J-gene trimming.

This chain connects TRBV5-1 to TRBJ2-7, with 8 bases that match TRBD1. This sequence originates from a human donor in good health. Material for sequencing was PBMCs. The DNA for the CDR3 is TGCGCCAGCAGCTTAGGACAGGGACTTTCAGGCTATTCCTACGAGCAGTACTTC. It codes for CASSLGQGLSGYSYEQYF.